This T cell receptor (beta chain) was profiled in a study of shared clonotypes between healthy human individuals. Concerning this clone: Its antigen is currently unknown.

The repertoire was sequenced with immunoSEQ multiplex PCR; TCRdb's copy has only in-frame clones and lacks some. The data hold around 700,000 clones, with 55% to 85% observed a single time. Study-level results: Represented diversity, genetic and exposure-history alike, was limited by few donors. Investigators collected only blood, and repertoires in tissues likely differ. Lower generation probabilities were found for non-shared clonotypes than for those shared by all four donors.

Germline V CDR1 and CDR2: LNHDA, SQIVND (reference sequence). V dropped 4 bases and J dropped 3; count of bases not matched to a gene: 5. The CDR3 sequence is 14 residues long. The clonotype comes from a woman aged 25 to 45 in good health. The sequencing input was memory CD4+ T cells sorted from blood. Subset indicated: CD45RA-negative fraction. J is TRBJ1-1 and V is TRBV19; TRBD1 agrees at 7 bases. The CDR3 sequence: CASSNDRAYTEAFF. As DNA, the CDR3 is TGTGCCAGTAGTAATGACAGGGCCTACACTGAAGCTTTCTTT.